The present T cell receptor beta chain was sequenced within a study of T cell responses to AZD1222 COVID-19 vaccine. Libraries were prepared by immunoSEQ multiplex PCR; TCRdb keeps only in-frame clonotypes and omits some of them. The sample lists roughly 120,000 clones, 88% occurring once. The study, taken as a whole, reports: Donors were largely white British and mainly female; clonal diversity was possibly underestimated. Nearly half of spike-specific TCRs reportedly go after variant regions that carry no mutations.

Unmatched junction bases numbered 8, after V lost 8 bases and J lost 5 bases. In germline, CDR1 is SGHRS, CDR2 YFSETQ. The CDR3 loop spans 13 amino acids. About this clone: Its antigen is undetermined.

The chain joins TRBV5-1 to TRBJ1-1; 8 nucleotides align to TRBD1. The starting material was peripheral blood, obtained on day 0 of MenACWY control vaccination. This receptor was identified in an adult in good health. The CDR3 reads CASADRAGTEAFF. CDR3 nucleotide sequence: TGCGCCAGTGCGGACAGGGCCGGGACTGAAGCTTTCTTT. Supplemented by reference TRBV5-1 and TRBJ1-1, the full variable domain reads KAGVTQTPRYLIKTRGQQVTLSCSPISGHRSVSWYQQTPGQGLQFLFEYFSETQRNKGNFPGRFSGRQFSNSRSEMNVSTLELGDSALYLCASADRAGTEAFFGQGTRLTVV.